These 3 T cell receptor beta chains were sequenced from one sample in a study of patients and donors after allogeneic stem cell transplantation. TCRdb reanalysed the RT-PCR reads using MiXCR and keeps one entry per CDR3 protein. The table records about 960,000 distinct CDR3 sequences, under 20% of them present only once. Material for sequencing was blood, either unsorted or a sorted T cell fraction (not recorded which). These receptors originate from a human donor who was either an allogeneic HSCT recipient or a stem cell or donor lymphocyte infusion donor (not recorded which). It is not recorded whose cells these are; they may come from a transplant donor.

This clonotype was found a few times. The chain uses TRBV2 and TRBJ1-6; unclear D gene. Trimming cost V 0 bases and J 7 bases, with 10 bases left between them. The germline V gene encodes CDR1 SNHLY and CDR2 FYNNEI. The length of the CDR3 is 15 residues. CDR3 sequence reads: CASSEATAVNSPLHF. The DNA of the CDR3 is TGTGCCAGCAGTGAAGCCACAGCCGTGAATTCACCCCTCCACTTT.

In its sample, this clonotype was seen a few times. The J gene is TRBJ2-5, the V gene TRBV12-3 or TRBV12-4, with a weak D call TRBD1 (7 bases). V lost 5 bases and J 8 bases, leaving 18 bases between the germline ends. The CDR3 is 14 amino acids. CDR3 DNA: TGTGCCAGCAGTCTACAGGGGAGGCTGGTCACCCAGTACTTC. Translation gives CASSLQGRLVTQYF.

The CDR3 DNA sequence: TGTGCCAGCAGTATGCCAGGTGGGGGAGGCTACACCTTC. It yields the protein CASSMPGGGGYTF. V is TRBV11-1 and J is TRBJ1-2, with D perhaps matching TRBD1 (5 bases). Per the germline V gene, CDR1 is SGHAT and CDR2 is FQDESV (reference sequence). V was cut by 6 bases and J by 8 bases, with 16 bases left in between. The CDR3 sequence is 13 residues long. The whole variable domain, filled in from reference TRBV11-1 and TRBJ1-2, reads EAEVAQSPRYKITEKSQAVAFWCDPISGHATLYWYRQILGQGPELLVQFQDESVVDDSQLPKDRFSAERLKGVDSTLKIQPAELGDSAMYLCASSMPGGGGYTFGSGTRLTVV.